The clone carrying this T cell receptor (beta chain) was seen at least ten times. The entry originates in a study of neurological immune-mediated disorders. Using its own MiXCR run on the 5' RACE reads, TCRdb lists one record per CDR3 protein. The sample yields about 59,000 distinct CDR3 sequences, 3.5% to 4.5% seen once. The ends lost 0 bases at V and 7 bases at J; junction bases unmatched: 5. Germline values: CDR1 SGHRS, CDR2 YFSETQ. The CDR3 covers 15 residues. This chain connects TRBV5-1 to TRBJ2-3; 10 bases are shared with TRBD2. Material for sequencing was PBMCs. The source of this sequence is a woman aged 50 to 60 with multiple sclerosis. The chain's CDR3 is CASSLEAGGRNTQYF. DNA of the CDR3: TGCGCCAGCAGCTTGGAAGCGGGAGGGCGGAATACGCAGTATTTT.